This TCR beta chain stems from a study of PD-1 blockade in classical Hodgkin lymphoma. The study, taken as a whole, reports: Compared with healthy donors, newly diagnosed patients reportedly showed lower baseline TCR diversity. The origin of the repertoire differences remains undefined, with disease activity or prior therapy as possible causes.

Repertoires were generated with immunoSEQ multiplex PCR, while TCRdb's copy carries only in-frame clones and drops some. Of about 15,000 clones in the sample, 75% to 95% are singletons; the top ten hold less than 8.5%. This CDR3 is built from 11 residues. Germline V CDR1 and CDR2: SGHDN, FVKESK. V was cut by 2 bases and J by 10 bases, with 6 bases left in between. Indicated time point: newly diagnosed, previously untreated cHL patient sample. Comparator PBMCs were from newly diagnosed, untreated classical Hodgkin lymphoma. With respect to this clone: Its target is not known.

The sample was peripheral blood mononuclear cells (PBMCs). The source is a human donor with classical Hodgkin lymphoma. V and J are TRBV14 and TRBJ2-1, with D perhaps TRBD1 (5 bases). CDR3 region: CASSQSGEQFF. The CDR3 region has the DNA TGTGCCAGCAGCCAATCAGGGGAGCAGTTCTTC.